Each of the 15 T cell receptor beta chains below was sequenced from the same sample in a study of CD8+ T cells in alopecia areata. Extracted RNA was reverse transcribed, and the resulting cDNA served as sequencing template. The repertoire was sequenced with immunoSEQ multiplex PCR; TCRdb's copy has only in-frame clones and lacks some. The table has 100,000 to 150,000 clones, roughly 54% seen once. Source: CD4+ T cells sorted from blood, taken at week 0. The receptors come from a human donor with alopecia areata.

This chain joins TRBV30 and TRBJ2-6; D is unresolved. There are 12 residues in the CDR3. CDR1 and CDR2 (germline): GTSNPN, SVGIG (reference sequence). Trimming took off 4 bases at V and 3 bases at J, with 4 bases between the two ends. The CDR3 DNA is TGTGCCTGGAAGCATGGGGCCAACGTCCTGACTTTC. Its translation: CAWKHGANVLTF.

This clone was counted a single time. The chain carries TRBV18 and TRBJ2-3; no reliable D call. The germline V gene encodes CDR1 KGHSH and CDR2 LQKENI. CDR3 length: 17 residues. Trimming shortened V by 2 bases and J by 2 bases, and 17 bases separated the two germline ends. CDR3 in amino acids: CASSPLPPQANTDTQYF. As DNA, the CDR3 is TGTGCCAGCTCACCATTACCCCCCCAAGCGAACACAGATACGCAGTATTTT.

The V gene is TRBV7-2, the J gene TRBJ1-2, with D possibly being TRBD1 (5 bases). In germline, CDR1 is SGHTA, CDR2 FQGNSA. The CDR3 has 16 amino acids. V lost 1 base and J 6 bases, leaving 18 bases between the germline ends. This chain's CDR3 is CASSLVPGQGGHGYTF. Here the CDR3 DNA reads TGTGCCAGCAGCTTAGTTCCGGGCCAGGGAGGACATGGCTACACCTTC.

The chain couples TRBV7-9 to TRBJ1-2; the D is unclear. From germline, CDR1 is SEHNR and CDR2 FQNEAQ (reference sequence). Trimming removed 0 bases from V and 4 bases from J, with 9 bases in between. This CDR3 comprises 14 residues. DNA for the CDR3: TGTGCCAGCAGCTTAGCGGAGGCAGGCTATGGCTACACCTTC. Amino acid sequence: CASSLAEAGYGYTF.

V gene TRBV6-6 combines with J gene TRBJ1-4; possibly TRBD1 for D (5 bases). Trimming left V 6 bases short and J 4 bases short, with 18 bases between. CDR3 length: 16 amino acids. Germline CDR1 MNHNY, CDR2 SVGAGI (reference sequence). Written as DNA, the CDR3 is TGTGCCAGCAGCAATCGCCGGGACCTCCTTAATGAAAAACTGTTTTTT. Protein sequence: CASSNRRDLLNEKLFF.

The J gene is TRBJ2-1, the V gene TRBV9, with 8 bases identical to TRBD2. CDR3 length: 19 residues. The ends lost 3 bases at V and 0 bases at J; junction bases unmatched: 14. CDR1 and CDR2 from the germline V gene are SGDLS and YYNGEE. The CDR3 DNA reads as TGTGCCAGCAGCGCCCCACCGAGCGGGGGACTGAGCTCCTACAATGAGCAGTTCTTC. This codes for CASSAPPSGGLSSYNEQFF.

The rearrangement links TRBV5-5 to TRBJ2-1; no firm D call. Germline V gene lookup returns CDR1 SGHKS and CDR2 YYEKEE (reference sequence). The CDR3 sequence is 13 residues long. Trimming removed 0 bases from V and 10 bases from J, with 11 bases in between. The CDR3 region has the DNA TGTGCCAGCAGCTTGGGATCCACTGAAGAGCAGTTCTTC. This translates into CASSLGSTEEQFF.

The CDR3 nucleotides are TGTGCCAGCAGTTTGACAGGGAGGACTGAAGCTTTCTTT. Its translation is CASSLTGRTEAFF. This chain joins TRBV27 and TRBJ1-1; 7 bases are shared with TRBD1. Looked up from germline, CDR1 is MNHEY and CDR2 is SMNVEV (reference sequence). CDR3 length equals 13 residues. After removal of 3 bases from V and 5 bases from J, the junction contained 3 bases not matched to a gene.

The genes are TRBV7-6 and TRBJ2-7; TRBD1 matches 8 bases. This CDR3 is built from 13 residues. The germline gives CDR1 SGHVS, CDR2 FNYEAQ. V dropped 8 bases and J dropped 5; count of bases not matched to a gene: 8. The CDR3 DNA sequence: TGTGCCAGCCCCCGGACAGGGAGAAACGAGCAGTACTTC. The encoded protein is CASPRTGRNEQYF.

This chain joins TRBV19 and TRBJ2-7; 7 positions match TRBD1. CDR1 is LNHDA and CDR2 is SQIVND in the germline V gene (reference sequence). The J segment lost 2 bases and the V segment lost 4 bases, leaving 8 bases of the junction unmatched. The CDR3 runs to 15 residues. The CDR3 bases are TGTGCCAGTAGTACACAGGGGCGCGATACCTACGAGCAGTACTTC. Translation gives CASSTQGRDTYEQYF.

This clone was picked up a small number of times. J is TRBJ1-1 and V is TRBV2; 8 bases align to TRBD1. Per the germline V gene, CDR1 is SNHLY and CDR2 is FYNNEI. This CDR3 has 15 residues. J lost 1 base, V lost 5 bases, and 6 bases had no gene match. The CDR3 region has the DNA TGTGCCAGCAGTCAAGACCAGGGGGCGAACACTGAAGCTTTCTTT. It codes for CASSQDQGANTEAFF.

This chain links TRBV5-6 with TRBJ2-1; D is perhaps TRBD1 or TRBD2 (6 bases each). CDR1 SGHDT and CDR2 YYEEEE come from the germline V gene. V lost 4 bases to trimming and J lost 7 bases, with 21 bases between them. CDR3 length: 16 amino acids. The CDR3: CASSIRQALGGNEQFF. As DNA, the CDR3 is TGTGCCAGCAGCATTAGACAGGCCCTAGGGGGGAATGAGCAGTTCTTC.

The chain has TRBV6-1 and TRBJ2-5; D gene ambiguous. CDR3 size: 12 residues. The germline V gene has CDR1 MNHNS and CDR2 SASEGT. V was trimmed by 5 bases and J by 5 bases, leaving 9 bases between them. The CDR3 DNA follows: TGTGCCAGCAGTTTACGGCGCGAGACCCAGTACTTC. Translated: CASSLRRETQYF.

This clone was observed a few times. One end of the junction is discordant with germline, which a read error may explain. CDR3 DNA sequence: TGTGCCAGCCGCTTAGGGACAAACTATGGCTACACCTTC. The encoded protein is CASRLGTNYGYTF. The chain is built from TRBV7-9 and TRBJ1-2, with D perhaps matching TRBD1 (6 bases). Germline V lookup: CDR1 SEHNR, CDR2 FQNEAQ (reference sequence). CDR3 length: 13 residues.

The V call is TRBV5-6, the J call TRBJ1-1, with D possibly TRBD1 on 6 matching bases. The V gene lost 1 base and the J gene lost 1 base, with 8 bases spanning the gap. CDR1 and CDR2 (germline): SGHDT, YYEEEE. The CDR3 covers 14 residues. This CDR3 reads CASSLTGPNTEAFF. CDR3 nucleotide sequence: TGTGCCAGCAGCTTGACAGGGCCGAACACTGAAGCTTTCTTT.